This T cell receptor (beta chain) derives from a study of blood T cell repertoires in COVID-19. This table comes from immunoSEQ multiplex PCR, and its TCRdb copy is limited to in-frame clones, with some not included. The sample shows approximately 170,000 clones, about 85% of them seen only once. The CDR3 is 16 amino acids. V gave up 2 bases and J gave up 6 bases; unmatched junction bases: 11. The germline CDR1 and CDR2 sequences are SGHTA and FQGNSA. Sequencing was done on a sample of peripheral blood. The chain has TRBV7-2 and TRBJ2-7; 9 bases are a match to TRBD1. The origin of this receptor is a man aged 60-69 years who had recovered from COVID-19. This CDR3 reads CASSLMFRDRAAEQYF. The CDR3 DNA sequence: TGTGCCAGCAGCTTAATGTTCCGGGACAGGGCTGCCGAGCAGTACTTC.